This T cell receptor beta chain appears in the sequencing data of a study of blood T cell repertoires in COVID-19 (dated by TCRdb to 2018 to 2020). Broadly, across the study: Samples covering the acute and convalescent phases of COVID-19 were provided by collaborators in the United States, Italy and Spain. The prospective study material was composed of cDNA or gDNA derived from T cells, B-cell-depleted T cells, or PBMCs. Deeply sampled blood TCRbeta repertoires from subjects exposed to, actively infected with, or recovered from COVID-19 were included in the dataset. A freely available public database, intended as a resource for researchers studying the immune response to SARS-CoV-2, is where the repertoires were released. Samples came from the ongoing ImmuneRACE study (first 160 participants) plus 1,254 subjects from 6 global collaborators. A de-identified subject ID, COVID-19 status, age in years and sex were almost always included in the sample metadata. HLA class I and class II types, where available, came from metadata supplied by the sample provider rather than from assay-based typing.

Whole blood was collected in K2EDTA tubes by collaborating institutions according to the institutions' own protocols. For TCRbeta analysis, collaborators shipped samples as frozen whole blood, isolated PBMCs, or DNA extracted from either of those sample types. Of note for this clone: There is no known antigen for this receptor. Nothing much larger sits one base from this clone, and base qualities are not available.

The CDR3 goes from the cysteine to the phenylalanine over 12 residues. Kept here is only the CDR3 DNA, which spans 36 bases and is read in frame from base 1. V drops 3 bases and J drops 8 bases, leaving 10 bases in between. CDR1 and CDR2 are drawn from the germline V gene: SGHTA, FQGNSA. The paper's findings and limits, for the study overall: The quantity of clinical and demographic metadata differed by source and by participant and was supplied without curation.

TCRbeta CDR3 regions were amplified from genomic DNA using the immunoSEQ Assay, a bias-controlled multiplex PCR. The study's processing was this. Nucleated cell counts per sample were estimated from amplification of reference gene primers within the assay. To quantify the absolute abundance of each unique TCRbeta CDR3 rearrangement, sequence reads were collapsed and filtered. For each sample, productive Simpson clonality was calculated by taking the square root of Simpson's diversity index across productive rearrangements. What TCRdb holds here is the immuneACCESS table cut down to in-frame rearrangements. Part of the clones is not present; checked against another copy, under half of the missing clones reflect an unresolved V gene, and the others are unexplained. That table gives V, J and clone size, and the DNA gave D and trimming. The sample yields 100,000 to 150,000 clones; around 83% were counted once. The top ten clones comprise approximately 12% of the sample.

Sequencing input: peripheral blood. This receptor was obtained from a man aged 55 to 70 with acute or convalescent COVID-19. The chain is made from TRBV7-2 and TRBJ1-2, with the D gene not clear enough to name. The bases read TGTGCCAGCAGCTTCCCTTCGGGGGGCTACACCTTC. Its translation reads: CASSFPSGGYTF.